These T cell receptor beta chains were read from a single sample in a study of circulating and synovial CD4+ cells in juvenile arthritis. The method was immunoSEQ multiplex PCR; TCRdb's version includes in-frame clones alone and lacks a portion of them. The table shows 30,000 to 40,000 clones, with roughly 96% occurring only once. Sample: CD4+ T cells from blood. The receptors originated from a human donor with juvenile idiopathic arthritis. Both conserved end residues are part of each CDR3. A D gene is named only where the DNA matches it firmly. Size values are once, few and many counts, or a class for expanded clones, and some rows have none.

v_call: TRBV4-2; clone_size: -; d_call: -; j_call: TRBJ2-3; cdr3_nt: TGTGCCAGCAGCCAAGAATTAAGACTAGACTCCGCAGATACGCAGTATTTT; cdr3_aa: CASSQELRLDSADTQYF
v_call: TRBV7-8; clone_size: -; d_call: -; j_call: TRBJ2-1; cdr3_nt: TGTGCCAGCAGCTTAGCGCTGTGGCGGGAATACAATGAGCAGTTCTTC; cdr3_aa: CASSLALWREYNEQFF
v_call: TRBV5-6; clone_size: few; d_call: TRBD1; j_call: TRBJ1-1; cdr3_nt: TGTGCCAGCAGCTTGGTGGACAGGGTGAACACTGAAGCTTTCTTT; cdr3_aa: CASSLVDRVNTEAFF
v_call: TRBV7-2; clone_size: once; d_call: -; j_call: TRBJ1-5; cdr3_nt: TGTGCCAGCGCCTCGGCAGGGCGCAATCAGCCCCAGCATTTT; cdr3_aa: CASASAGRNQPQHF
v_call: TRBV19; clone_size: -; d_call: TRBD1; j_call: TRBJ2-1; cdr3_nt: TGTGCCAGTAGTATTGGGCAGGGGGCATGGAATGAGCAGTTCTTC; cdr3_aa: CASSIGQGAWNEQFF
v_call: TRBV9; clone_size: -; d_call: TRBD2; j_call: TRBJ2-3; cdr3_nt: TGTGCCAGCAGCGTAGAAAGCGGGGGGCGGGCAGATACGCAGTATTTT; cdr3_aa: CASSVESGGRADTQYF
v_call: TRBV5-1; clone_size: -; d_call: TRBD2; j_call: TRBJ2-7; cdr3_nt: TGCGCCAGCAGCGGGAGGGCCTACGAGCAGTACTTC; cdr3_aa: CASSGRAYEQYF
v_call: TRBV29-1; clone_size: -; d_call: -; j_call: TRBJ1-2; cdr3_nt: TGCAGCGTTGATCGACAGGTTGGCTACACCTTC; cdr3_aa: CSVDRQVGYTF
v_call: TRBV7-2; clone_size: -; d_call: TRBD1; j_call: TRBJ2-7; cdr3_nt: TGTGCCAGCAGCTTACTGGACAGGGGAGCCTACGAGCAGTACTTC; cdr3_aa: CASSLLDRGAYEQYF
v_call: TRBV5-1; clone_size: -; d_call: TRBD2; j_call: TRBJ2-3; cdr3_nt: TGCGCCAGCAGCAGAAGGACTAGCGGGCTGGGAGATACGCAGTATTTT; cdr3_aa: CASSRRTSGLGDTQYF
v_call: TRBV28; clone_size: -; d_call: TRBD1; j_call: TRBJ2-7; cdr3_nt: TGTGCCAGCCGTTTGGGCGGGCAGGGGGCTTGGTACGAGCAGTACTTC; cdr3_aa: CASRLGGQGAWYEQYF
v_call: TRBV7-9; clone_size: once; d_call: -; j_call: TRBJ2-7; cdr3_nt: TGTGCCAGCAGCTTAGACAGGCTAGTCTCCCACGAGCAGTACTTC; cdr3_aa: CASSLDRLVSHEQYF